The 19 T cell receptor beta chains listed next were all sequenced from one sample in a study of blood T cells in healthy people across ages. A sample-barcoded 5' primer and a J-beta primer mix were used in a second PCR of roughly 7 to 11 cycles. TCRdb re-analysed the 5' RACE reads in MiXCR, keeping a single row per CDR3 protein. Found here are about 1.5 million distinct CDR3 sequences, 40% to 45% of them singletons; the top ten hold around 4%. Sequencing was carried out using blood. The source of these receptors is a woman between 18 and 29 years old in good health.

In its sample, this clonotype was seen many times. The chain couples TRBV3-1 to TRBJ1-6; TRBD1 matches 9 bases. The CDR3 is 15 amino acids. Trimming cost V 0 bases and J 8 bases; bases outside gene matches: 2. Germline CDR1 LGHDT, CDR2 YNNKEL (reference sequence). CDR3 in amino acids: CASSQEGQGYSPLHF. The CDR3 DNA sequence: TGTGCCAGCAGCCAAGAGGGACAGGGATATTCACCCCTCCACTTT.

This clonotype came up many times. For the CDR3, the DNA is TGTGCCAGCAGGACAGGGTTCCAAGAGACCCAGTACTTC. Protein product: CASRTGFQETQYF. This chain uses TRBV7-9 with TRBJ2-5; 7 bases map to TRBD1. J lost 1 base, V lost 6 bases, and 2 bases had no gene match. The germline gives CDR1 SEHNR, CDR2 FQNEAQ (reference sequence). This CDR3 contains 13 residues.

V gene TRBV3-1 combines with J gene TRBJ2-1, with D perhaps assigned TRBD1 or TRBD2 (5 bases each). V was cut by 6 bases and J by 5 bases, with 26 bases left in between. The CDR3 is made up of 18 amino acids. From germline, CDR1 is LGHDT and CDR2 YNNKEL (reference sequence). The CDR3 DNA is TGTGCCAGCAGGAGAACCGCCGGGGCTCAAGTCCGGGACAATGAGCAGTTCTTC. This encodes CASRRTAGAQVRDNEQFF.

The V gene is TRBV20-1, the J gene TRBJ1-4; D not resolved. In germline, CDR1 is DFQATT, CDR2 SNEGSKA (reference sequence). This CDR3 spans 11 amino acids. Deletions cut 8 bases from V and 4 bases from J, with 8 bases between. CDR3 protein: CSLSINEKLFF. CDR3 coding DNA: TGCAGTCTCTCAATTAATGAAAAACTGTTTTTT.

In this sample, this clonotype turned up a few times. This chain joins TRBV5-1 and TRBJ2-3; D remains ambiguous. Trimming stripped 3 bases from V and 4 bases from J, with 15 bases between. The germline gives CDR1 SGHRS, CDR2 YFSETQ. CDR3 length: 15 residues. In DNA form, the CDR3 reads TGCGCCAGCAGCTCTATAGGGTCATCCCCAGATACGCAGTATTTT. Amino acid sequence: CASSSIGSSPDTQYF.

This clonotype was seen only a few times. This chain links TRBV20-1 with TRBJ1-6, with D unclear. V lost 0 bases, J lost 0 bases, and 6 bases lay in between. The CDR3 is 15 residues long. The V gene's germline CDR1 is DFQATT and CDR2 SNEGSKA (reference sequence). The CDR3 DNA follows: TGCAGTGCTAGAGAGGCAGGCTCCTATAATTCACCCCTCCACTTT. Translated: CSAREAGSYNSPLHF.

Concerning this clonotype itself: The junction differs from germline at one of its ends, possibly a read error. The genes are TRBV11-3 and TRBJ2-1; D possibly uses TRBD1 or TRBD2 (6 bases each). The CDR3 extends over 14 amino acids. CDR1 SGHNT and CDR2 YENEEA come from the germline V gene. The CDR3 loop reads CASSWGAVYNEQLF. The CDR3 DNA follows: TGTGCCAGCAGCTGGGGGGCGGTTTACAATGAGCAGTTATTC.

The V call is TRBV28, the J call TRBJ1-5; D unclear. Looked up from germline, CDR1 is MDHEN and CDR2 is SYDVKM. Trimming shortened V by 1 base and J by 5 bases, and 6 bases separated the two germline ends. The CDR3 extends over 13 amino acids. CDR3 coding DNA: TGTGCCAGCAGTTTATTGGGCTATCAGCCCCAGCATTTT. Translation: CASSLLGYQPQHF.

The chain couples TRBV6-6 to TRBJ2-7; possibly TRBD1 or TRBD2 for D (5 bases each). Germline loops: CDR1 MNHNY, CDR2 SVGAGI (reference sequence). The CDR3 consists of 16 residues. V shed 5 bases and J shed 0 bases, with 17 bases lying between them. The CDR3 region is CASSKGSPASSYEQYF. The CDR3 bases are TGTGCCAGCAGTAAGGGGAGCCCTGCAAGCTCCTACGAGCAGTACTTC.

The chain combines TRBV11-2 with TRBJ2-2; 13 bases agree with TRBD2. V gave up 8 bases and J gave up 6 bases; unmatched junction bases: 9. Germline-derived CDR1 and CDR2 are SGHAT and FQNNGV. The CDR3 covers 16 residues. In DNA form, the CDR3 reads TGTGCCAGCCAAGGGACTAGCGGGGCTGCCGCCGGGGAGCTGTTTTTT. This translates into CASQGTSGAAAGELFF.

This rearrangement joins TRBV4-1 to TRBJ1-4, with TRBD1 matching 8 bases. There are 18 residues in the CDR3. The V segment lost 4 bases and the J segment 4 bases; nucleotides outside the gene matches: 14. The V gene's germline CDR1 is MGHRA and CDR2 YSYEKL. The CDR3 here is CASSPTGENFQFNEKLFF. As DNA, the CDR3 is TGCGCCAGCAGCCCGACAGGGGAAAACTTTCAATTTAATGAAAAACTGTTTTTT.

This chain joins TRBV7-6 and TRBJ1-2; tentative D call: TRBD1 (6 bases). Trimming left V 3 bases short and J 0 bases short, with 14 bases between. In germline, CDR1 is SGHVS, CDR2 FNYEAQ. The CDR3 consists of 16 residues. Here the CDR3 DNA reads TGTGCCAGCAGCTTTAGGTCGGGGGCACCTAACTATGGCTACACCTTC. Protein product: CASSFRSGAPNYGYTF.

V usage is TRBV20-1 and J usage is TRBJ2-1; D call uncertain. V lost 6 bases and J lost 4, with 22 bases in between. This CDR3 has 16 amino acids. CDR1 and CDR2 from the germline V gene are DFQATT and SNEGSKA (reference sequence). The CDR3 spells CSALTPTALEYNEQFF. The CDR3 region has the DNA TGCAGTGCCCTTACGCCCACTGCCCTAGAATACAATGAGCAGTTCTTC.

This clonotype was seen more than once but under ten times. This chain uses TRBV20-1 with TRBJ1-2, with D perhaps matching TRBD1 (5 bases). The CDR3 length is 14 residues. CDR1 DFQATT and CDR2 SNEGSKA come from the germline V gene (reference sequence). Deletions cut 0 bases from V and 2 bases from J, with 10 bases between. The CDR3 DNA reads TGCAGTGCTAGAGATAGGCGACAGAACTATGGCTACACCTTC. It codes for CSARDRRQNYGYTF.

This clonotype was found a few times. The CDR3, as DNA: TGTGCCAGCAGCCCCAGGAGGGCGGGAGTATACAATGAGCAGTTCTTC. It is translated as CASSPRRAGVYNEQFF. The chain carries TRBV7-9 and TRBJ2-1; 7 nucleotides agree with TRBD2. Germline V gives CDR1 SEHNR, CDR2 FQNEAQ (reference sequence). The CDR3 runs to 16 residues. The J segment lost 4 bases and the V segment lost 5 bases, leaving 11 bases of the junction unmatched.

A few counts support this clonotype. The J gene is TRBJ1-2, the V gene TRBV24-1; possibly TRBD1 for D (5 bases). V gave up 3 bases and J gave up 8 bases, with 15 bases separating them. Germline CDR1 reads KGHDR; CDR2 reads SFDVKD. There are 14 residues in the CDR3. The CDR3 DNA sequence: TGTGCCACCAGTGATAGACAGTCAATCGGGGGCTACACCTTC. Its translation is CATSDRQSIGGYTF.

The V call is TRBV4-3, the J call TRBJ1-1, with TRBD1 matching over 8 bases. V was clipped by 0 bases and J by 4 bases; unmatched bases: 4. The CDR3 is made up of 15 amino acids. CDR1 LGHNA and CDR2 YSLEER come from the germline V gene. The CDR3 DNA sequence: TGCGCCAGCAGCCAAGACTCAGGGGGCCTCACTGAAGCTTTCTTT. Translating it yields CASSQDSGGLTEAFF.

This clonotype was detected a few times. The rearrangement joins TRBV20-1 to TRBJ2-7; 8 bases are shared with TRBD1. This CDR3 is built from 14 residues. The germline V gene encodes CDR1 DFQATT and CDR2 SNEGSKA (reference sequence). V lost 6 bases to trimming and J lost 4 bases; unmatched junction nucleotides: 11. The CDR3 sequence: CSAHSPGQAYEQYF. DNA for the CDR3: TGCAGTGCCCACTCCCCGGGACAGGCTTACGAGCAGTACTTC.

The chain joins TRBV6-5 to TRBJ2-7, with D maybe TRBD2 (6 bases). The CDR3 sequence is 15 residues long. Trimming removed 2 bases from V and 3 bases from J, with 14 bases in between. Germline-derived CDR1 and CDR2 are MNHEY and SVGAGI. The CDR3 loop is CASSYLRDLYYEQYF. The DNA for the CDR3 is TGTGCCAGCAGTTACCTCCGGGACTTGTACTACGAGCAGTACTTC.